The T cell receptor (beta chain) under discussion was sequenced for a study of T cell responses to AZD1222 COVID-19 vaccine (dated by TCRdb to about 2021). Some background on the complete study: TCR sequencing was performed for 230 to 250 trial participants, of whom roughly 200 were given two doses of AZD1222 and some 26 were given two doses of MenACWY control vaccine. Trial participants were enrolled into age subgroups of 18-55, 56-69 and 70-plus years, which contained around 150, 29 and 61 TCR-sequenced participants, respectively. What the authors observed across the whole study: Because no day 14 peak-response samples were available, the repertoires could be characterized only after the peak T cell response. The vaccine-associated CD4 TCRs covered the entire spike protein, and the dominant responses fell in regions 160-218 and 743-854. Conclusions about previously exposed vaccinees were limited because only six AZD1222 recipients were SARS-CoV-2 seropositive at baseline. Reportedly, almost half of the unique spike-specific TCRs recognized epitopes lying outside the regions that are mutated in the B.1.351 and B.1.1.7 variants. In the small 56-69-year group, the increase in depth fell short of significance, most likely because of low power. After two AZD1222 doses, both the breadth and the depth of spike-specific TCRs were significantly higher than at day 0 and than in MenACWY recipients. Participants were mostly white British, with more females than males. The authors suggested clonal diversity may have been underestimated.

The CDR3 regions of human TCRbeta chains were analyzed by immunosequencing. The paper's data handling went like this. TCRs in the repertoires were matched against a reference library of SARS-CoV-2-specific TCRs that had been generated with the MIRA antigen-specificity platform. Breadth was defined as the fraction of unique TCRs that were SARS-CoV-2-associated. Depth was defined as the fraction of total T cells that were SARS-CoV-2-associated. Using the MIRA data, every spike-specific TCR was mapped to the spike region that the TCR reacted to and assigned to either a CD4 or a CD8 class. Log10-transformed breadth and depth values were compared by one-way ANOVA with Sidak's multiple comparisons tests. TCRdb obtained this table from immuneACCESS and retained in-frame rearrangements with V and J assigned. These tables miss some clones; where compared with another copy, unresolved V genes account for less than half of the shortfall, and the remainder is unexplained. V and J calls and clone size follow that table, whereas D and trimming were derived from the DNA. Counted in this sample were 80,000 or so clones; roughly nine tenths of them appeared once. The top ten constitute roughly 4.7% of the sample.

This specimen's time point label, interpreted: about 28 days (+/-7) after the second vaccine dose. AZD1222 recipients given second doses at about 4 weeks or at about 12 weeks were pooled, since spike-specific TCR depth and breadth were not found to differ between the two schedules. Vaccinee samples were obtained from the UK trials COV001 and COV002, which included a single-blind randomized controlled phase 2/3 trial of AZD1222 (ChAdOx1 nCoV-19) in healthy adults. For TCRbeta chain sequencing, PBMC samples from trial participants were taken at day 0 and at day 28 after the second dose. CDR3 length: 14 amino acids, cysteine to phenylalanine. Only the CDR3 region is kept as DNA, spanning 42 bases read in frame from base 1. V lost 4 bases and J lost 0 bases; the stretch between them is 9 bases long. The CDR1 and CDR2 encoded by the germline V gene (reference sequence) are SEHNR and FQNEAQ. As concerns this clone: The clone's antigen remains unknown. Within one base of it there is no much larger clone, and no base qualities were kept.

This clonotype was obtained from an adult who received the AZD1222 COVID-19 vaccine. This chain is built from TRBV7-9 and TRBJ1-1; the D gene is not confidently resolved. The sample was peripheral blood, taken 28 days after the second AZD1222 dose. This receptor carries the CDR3 CASSSEYLNTEAFF. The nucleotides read TGTGCCAGCAGCTCCGAGTACCTGAACACTGAAGCTTTCTTT.